Below, 14 T cell receptor beta chains from the same sample are listed, as sequenced in a study of T cell changes during pregnancy in multiple sclerosis (dated by TCRdb to 2018 to 2020). Library prep was done by the immunoSEQ multiplex PCR assay. Not all clones reach the TCRdb copy of this immuneACCESS table, which keeps in-frame sequences only. Checked studies attribute under half of the gap to unresolved V genes and leave the rest unexplained. The sample yields tens of thousands of clones; 92% were counted once. The ten top clones hold approximately 2.3% of the sample. Here the sequenced sample was peripheral blood, taken in the first trimester of pregnancy. Receptor source: a female donor with multiple sclerosis, enrolled in a pregnancy study.

The J gene is TRBJ2-1, the V gene TRBV9; 8 nucleotides agree with TRBD1. CDR3 size: 15 residues. The J segment lost 7 bases and the V segment lost 4 bases, leaving 10 bases of the junction unmatched. Germline assignment: CDR1 SGDLS and CDR2 YYNGEE. CDR3 in DNA: TGTGCCAGCAGCTATGGACAGGGAGGAGGGAATGAGCAGTTCTTC. It yields the protein CASSYGQGGGNEQFF.

The chain joins TRBV28 to TRBJ2-7; TRBD1 might be the D (8 bases). The CDR3 sequence is 14 residues long. V shed 6 bases and J shed 2 bases, with 14 bases lying between them. Germline V lookup: CDR1 MDHEN, CDR2 SYDVKM. CDR3 amino acids: CASSITGGAYEQYF. CDR3 bases: TGTGCCAGCAGCATCACAGGGGGGGCCTACGAGCAGTACTTC.

Written as DNA, the CDR3 is TGTGCCAGTAGGAGGAAAGAGCAGGGATGGTACGAGCAGTACTTC. It yields the protein CASRRKEQGWYEQYF. The V call is TRBV19, the J call TRBJ2-7; maybe TRBD1 (5 bases). CDR1 and CDR2 from the germline V gene are LNHDA and SQIVND (reference sequence). The CDR3 covers 15 residues. V shed 6 bases and J shed 4 bases, with 19 bases lying between them.

This clone was detected once. The chain joins TRBV18 to TRBJ2-1; D is possibly TRBD2 (7 bases). Deletions cut 8 bases from V and 1 base from J, with 15 bases between. This CDR3 region has 15 residues. CDR1 is KGHSH and CDR2 is LQKENI in the germline V gene. The CDR3 bases are TGTGCCAGCCCGGCGGGGGCAGGGTCCTACAATGAGCAGTTCTTC. This codes for CASPAGAGSYNEQFF. Looking up the rest from reference TRBV18 and TRBJ2-1 gives the full variable domain: NAGVMQNPRHLVRRRGQEARLRCSPMKGHSHVYWYRQLPEEGLKFMVYLQKENIIDESGMPKERFSAEFPKEGPSILRIQQVVRGDSAAYFCASPAGAGSYNEQFFGPGTRLTVL.

Remarks on this clone: The identical CDR3 is also encoded by other nucleotide sequences in the sample. V usage is TRBV4-3 and J usage is TRBJ2-7, with D possibly matching TRBD2 (5 bases). This CDR3 has 15 amino acids. From germline, CDR1 is LGHNA and CDR2 YSLEER. The V end lost 1 base, the J end lost 2 bases, and 12 bases lay between the germline ends. The CDR3 spells CASSQAPSTTYEQYF. In DNA form, the CDR3 reads TGCGCCAGCAGCCAAGCTCCTTCGACTACCTACGAGCAGTACTTC.

In DNA, the CDR3 is TGTGCCAGCAGCCAAAGGGGGGGGGACACTGAAGCTTTCTTT. Its protein product is CASSQRGGDTEAFF. The chain has TRBV4-2 and TRBJ1-1; perhaps TRBD1 as D (6 bases). Trimming removed 2 bases at V and 3 bases at J, with 10 bases between. CDR1 is LGHNA and CDR2 is YNFKEQ in the germline V gene. The CDR3 spans 14 residues.

The chain is built from TRBV9 and TRBJ2-3; D is undetermined. V was clipped by 0 bases and J by 5 bases, with 13 bases between them. Germline CDR1 and CDR2: SGDLS and YYNGEE. The CDR3 sequence is 15 residues long. The CDR3 here is CASSVGLAAGDTQYF. The CDR3 nucleotides read TGTGCCAGCAGCGTAGGACTTGCCGCTGGAGATACGCAGTATTTT. The full variable domain, rest sourced from reference TRBV9 and TRBJ2-3, is DSGVTQTPKHLITATGQRVTLRCSPRSGDLSVYWYQQSLDQGLQFLIQYYNGEERAKGNILERFSAQQFPDLHSELNLSSLELGDSALYFCASSVGLAAGDTQYFGPGTRLTVL.

This chain links TRBV7-9 with TRBJ1-1, with 7 bases matching TRBD1. Germline lookup yields CDR1 SEHNR and CDR2 FQNEAQ (reference sequence). Trimming took 4 bases from V and 0 from J; bases not matched to a gene: 5. The CDR3 consists of 15 residues. CDR3 nucleotides: TGTGCCAGCAGCTCATCCGGGACAGTGAACACTGAAGCTTTCTTT. Amino acid sequence: CASSSSGTVNTEAFF.

CDR3 nucleotides: TGTGCCAGCAGTCTAGCGGGAAAGGATACGCAGTATTTT. Encoded protein: CASSLAGKDTQYF. The chain carries TRBV6-5 and TRBJ2-3; TRBD2 matches 9 bases. Germline trimming cut 5 bases from V and 6 bases from J; bases unmatched to any gene: 3. CDR3 length equals 13 residues. The V gene's germline CDR1 is MNHEY and CDR2 SVGAGI.

This clone was counted once. This sequence joins TRBV18 and TRBJ2-1; tentatively, D is TRBD1 (6 bases). Trimming removed 5 bases at V and 5 bases at J, with 10 bases between. CDR3 length equals 13 residues. Germline CDR1 reads KGHSH; CDR2 reads LQKENI. The CDR3 is CASSANRDNEQFF. In DNA form, the CDR3 reads TGTGCCAGCTCAGCAAACAGGGACAATGAGCAGTTCTTC.

The chain joins TRBV11-2 to TRBJ2-1; 8 nucleotides agree with TRBD2. V lost 2 bases and J lost 4; bases outside the gene matches: 7. The germline V gene has CDR1 SGHAT and CDR2 FQNNGV. The CDR3 is 16 amino acids. For the CDR3, the DNA is TGTGCCAGCAGCTTAACAGCGGGGGAACTATACAATGAGCAGTTCTTC. This translates into CASSLTAGELYNEQFF.

The chain joins TRBV7-6 to TRBJ2-7, with 10 bases matching TRBD2. This CDR3 is built from 18 residues. V lost 6 bases and J lost 0; bases outside the gene matches: 14. Germline lookup yields CDR1 SGHVS and CDR2 FNYEAQ. This chain's CDR3 is CASSQFGTSEMSSYEQYF. The CDR3 DNA sequence: TGTGCCAGCAGTCAGTTCGGGACTAGCGAGATGAGCTCCTACGAGCAGTACTTC.

The chain recombines TRBV29-1 with TRBJ2-4; TRBD1 matches at 9 bases. V was pared by 6 bases and J by 6 bases, with 6 bases of the junction left unmatched. CDR1 is SQVTM, CDR2 ANQGSEA, per germline. CDR3 length equals 13 residues. The CDR3, as DNA: TGCAGCGTGGTAAGACAGGGGGGAAACATTCAGTACTTC. It specifies CSVVRQGGNIQYF.

This chain uses TRBV9 with TRBJ2-7, with 7 bases lining up with TRBD1. Trimming at V came to 3 bases and at J to 2 bases, leaving 5 bases not matched to a gene. The V gene's germline CDR1 is SGDLS and CDR2 YYNGEE. The CDR3 contains 14 residues. The CDR3 DNA reads TGTGCCAGCAGCGCGACAGGGTCGACCTACGAGCAGTACTTC. Translated: CASSATGSTYEQYF.